This entry features one TCR beta chain sequence. This clonotype was detected only a few times. This receptor's antigen is unknown. Base qualities are not provided; no much larger clone lies one nucleotide away. Systemically healthy Caucasian individuals from Russia, approximately 39 in total and aged roughly 6 to 95 years, were included as donors. Each donor gave ten milliliters of peripheral blood, drawn into EDTA-treated Vacutainer tubes. Ficoll-Paque density-gradient centrifugation was used to isolate PBMCs, with at least 6.5 million per sample. Total RNA, at least 6 micrograms per sample, was extracted from PBMCs with Trizol reagent. Naive CD45RAhigh/CD27high T cell percentages were measured by flow cytometry on a PBMC aliquot from every donor. As encoded in the germline V gene, CDR1 is SGHTA while CDR2 is FQGTGA. Reading from cysteine to phenylalanine, the CDR3 counts 13 amino acids. Kept here is only the CDR3 DNA, which spans 39 bases and is read in frame from base 1. Cut back by 2 bases and 11 bases, the V and J ends lie 14 bases apart.

The library was made by 5' RACE. This sample was sequenced with an Illumina HiSeq 2500. A second PCR of about 7 to 12 cycles was run with a J-beta primer mix and a sample-barcoded 5' primer. A template-switch 5' adaptor carrying 12 random nucleotides introduced a unique molecular identifier onto each TCR beta cDNA molecule. At least 2.5 million CDR3-containing paired-end reads were obtained from each sample. The Mint cDNA synthesis kit, primed by a TRBC-specific oligonucleotide, was used to synthesize first-strand cDNA from all RNA. Following uracil-DNA glycosylase treatment, all cDNA underwent a first 18-cycle PCR with the universal primers M1SS and BC2_uni_R. As for how the authors treated the data: Each sample was normalized by randomly selecting 1 million high-quality reads, each carrying a distinct molecular identifier. Instead of being binned into consensus sequences, reads that shared molecular identifiers were thrown out. MiTCR, set to a Q25 quality threshold and the strictest error-elimination algorithm, was used for CDR3 identification, clonotype clustering and error correction. Lower-bound total TCR beta diversity was estimated with a nonparametric unseen species model using Euler transformation. TCRdb reran the public reads through fastp at Q25 and MiXCR, keeping productive beta chains. When rows share a CDR3 protein, they turn into one entry using the most common DNA and genes. It is TCRdb's table, rather than the study itself, that gives the V and J calls and clone size. The sample table lists about 580,000 distinct CDR3 sequences, 40% to 55% of them with a count of one. Jointly, the top ten make up about 22% of the sample.

This specimen comes from a study of blood T cells in healthy people across ages (dated by TCRdb to the mid-2010s). Regarding the study in general: In model experiments, template switching captured about one uniquely barcoded TCR beta cDNA molecule for every two T cells. Using the same blood draw, the study looked at two additional independent replicas of 1 million unique cDNA reads for two donors, one aged 18 to 30 and the other aged 80 or older. Donors of different ages were randomly distributed across sequencing lanes to avoid experimental bias. The donors were split into four age groups: young (average about 15 years), middle-aged (roughly 39), aged (more than 55) and long-lived (approximately 89). To track age-related changes in TCR beta repertoire diversity, the study relied on deep sequencing normalized with unique cDNA molecular identifiers. What the authors observed across the whole study: As age increased, observed TCR beta diversity per million T cells dropped in a roughly linear way, and a significant reduction was already evident by age 40. Total diversity estimates from one million sequenced T cells were considered lower bounds and underestimates. The long-lived group showed more naive CD4+ T cells, fewer expanded clones and increased TCR diversity than the aged group, suggesting age selection. Conclusive comparison of naive and antigen-experienced compartments was prevented by the profiling of bulk unsorted PBMCs. Because donor CMV infection status was unknown, age-related changes in expanded clonotypes were potentially confounded. A strong correlation was found between observed TCR beta diversity and the percentage of naive T cells measured by flow cytometry.

The receptor was derived from a man older than 75 in good health. The rearrangement joined TRBV7-3 to TRBJ2-3; a weak D assignment points to TRBD2 (5 bases agree). Sequenced sample: blood. The CDR3 protein sequence reads: CASSLAGKDLQYF. The DNA sequence reads TGTGCCAGCAGCTTAGCCGGGAAAGATCTGCAGTATTTT.